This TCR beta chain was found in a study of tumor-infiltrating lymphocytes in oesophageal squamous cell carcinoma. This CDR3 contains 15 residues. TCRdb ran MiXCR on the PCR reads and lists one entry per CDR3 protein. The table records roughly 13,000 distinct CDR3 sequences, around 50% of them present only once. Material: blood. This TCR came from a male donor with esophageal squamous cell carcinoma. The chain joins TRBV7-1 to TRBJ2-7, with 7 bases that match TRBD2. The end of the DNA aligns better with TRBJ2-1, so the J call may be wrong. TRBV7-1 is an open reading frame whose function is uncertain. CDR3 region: CASSSREIWSNEQFF. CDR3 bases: TGTGCCAGCAGCTCGCGGGAGATCTGGTCCAATGAGCAGTTCTTC.